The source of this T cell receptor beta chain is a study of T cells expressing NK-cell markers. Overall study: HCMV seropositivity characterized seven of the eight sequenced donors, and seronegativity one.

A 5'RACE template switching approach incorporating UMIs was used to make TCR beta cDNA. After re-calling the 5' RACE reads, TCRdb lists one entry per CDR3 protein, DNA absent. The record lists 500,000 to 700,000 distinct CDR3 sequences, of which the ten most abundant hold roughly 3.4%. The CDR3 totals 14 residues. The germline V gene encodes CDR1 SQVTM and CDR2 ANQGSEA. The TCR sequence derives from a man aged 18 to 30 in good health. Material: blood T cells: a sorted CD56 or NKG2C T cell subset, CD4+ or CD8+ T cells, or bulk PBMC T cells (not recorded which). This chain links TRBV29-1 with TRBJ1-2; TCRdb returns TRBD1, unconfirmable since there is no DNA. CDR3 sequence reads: CSVEVGQGYYGYTF.